The next 15 T cell receptor beta chains were all read from a single sample in a study of patients and donors after allogeneic stem cell transplantation. TCRdb recomputed calls from the RT-PCR reads with MiXCR, one row per CDR3 protein. The table lists about 160,000 distinct CDR3 sequences, roughly 31% of them singletons. Material for sequencing was blood, either unsorted or a sorted T cell fraction (not recorded which). Source of these receptors: a human donor who was either an allogeneic HSCT recipient or a stem cell or donor lymphocyte infusion donor (not recorded which). It is not recorded whose cells these are; they may come from a transplant donor.

This chain joins TRBV3-1 and TRBJ2-1; D possibly corresponds to TRBD1 (5 bases). The CDR3 contains 13 residues. Germline V gives CDR1 LGHDT, CDR2 YNNKEL (reference sequence). Trimming cost V 3 bases and J 12 bases, with 15 bases left between them. The CDR3 loop reads CASSHTPQGAQFF. CDR3 DNA: TGTGCCAGCAGCCACACACCCCAGGGTGCGCAGTTCTTC.

The chain recombines TRBV27 with TRBJ1-1; D is possibly TRBD1 (5 bases). There are 14 residues in the CDR3. V lost 6 bases and J lost 4, with 15 bases in between. Germline values: CDR1 MNHEY, CDR2 SMNVEV (reference sequence). CDR3 in DNA: TGTGCCAGCAGGTCGTTGGGGAGGGGCACTGAAGCTTTCTTT. Protein: CASRSLGRGTEAFF.

This chain joins TRBV5-1 and TRBJ2-1, with D possibly being TRBD2 (6 bases). The CDR3 length is 17 residues. The germline V and J ends were trimmed by 3 bases and 0 bases, with 16 bases remaining between them. The germline CDR1 and CDR2 sequences are SGHRS and YFSETQ. The DNA of the CDR3 is TGCGCCAGCAGCTGGCCTAGCGTTTCGAGCTCCTACAATGAGCAGTTCTTC. This translates into CASSWPSVSSSYNEQFF.

The genes are TRBV4-3 and TRBJ2-7; no definite D call. V was shortened by 1 base and J by 3 bases, with 13 bases between the two germline ends. Germline V gives CDR1 LGHNA, CDR2 YSLEER. There are 15 residues in the CDR3. The CDR3 bases are TGCGCCAGCAGCCAAGGATCGGTTCCAGGCTACGAGCAGTACTTC. Its protein product is CASSQGSVPGYEQYF.

The chain carries TRBV6-5 and TRBJ2-3, with TRBD2 matching 10 bases. The V gene's germline CDR1 is MNHEY and CDR2 SVGAGI. This CDR3 has 14 residues. After removal of 6 bases from V and 8 bases from J, the junction contained 8 bases not matched to a gene. CDR3 residues: CASRASGSGFTQYF. The DNA of the CDR3 is TGTGCCAGCAGGGCTAGCGGGAGCGGGTTTACGCAGTATTTT.

The chain joins TRBV29-1 to TRBJ2-2; maybe TRBD2 (6 bases). The germline V gene has CDR1 SQVTM and CDR2 ANQGSEA. V was cut by 1 base and J by 7 bases, with 10 bases left in between. The CDR3 runs to 13 residues. The CDR3 sequence is CSVEGGAGGELFF. DNA of the CDR3: TGCAGCGTTGAAGGCGGAGCGGGCGGGGAGCTGTTTTTT.

This clonotype was recorded a few times. This sequence joins TRBV4-1 and TRBJ2-4, with 10 positions matching TRBD2. Germline V CDR1 and CDR2: MGHRA, YSYEKL. The CDR3 has 19 amino acids. Trimming removed 0 bases from V and 1 base from J; junction bases left unmatched: 9. The DNA for the CDR3 is TGCGCCAGCAGCCAAGAAGGGCTAGCGGGAGTGGGTGCCAAAAACATTCAGTACTTC. It translates to CASSQEGLAGVGAKNIQYF.

CDR3 region: CASSPSGAPLAYEQYF. CDR3 bases: TGTGCCAGCAGTCCATCCGGGGCCCCGCTGGCCTACGAGCAGTACTTC. The chain has TRBV28 and TRBJ2-7; perhaps D is TRBD1 or TRBD2 (5 bases each). The CDR3 is 16 amino acids. From germline, CDR1 is MDHEN and CDR2 SYDVKM. V lost 5 bases and J 2 bases, leaving 19 bases between the germline ends.

The V call is TRBV4-1, the J call TRBJ2-7; tentatively, D is TRBD1 (5 bases). The CDR3 length is 16 residues. In germline, CDR1 is MGHRA, CDR2 YSYEKL. The germline V and J ends were trimmed by 2 bases and 2 bases, with 16 bases remaining between them. The CDR3 DNA sequence: TGCGCCAGCAGCCAATTCAGGGATCCCGGCCCCTACGAGCAGTACTTC. It specifies CASSQFRDPGPYEQYF.

This clonotype has only one observation. V usage is TRBV11-2 and J usage is TRBJ2-1; 7 bases align to TRBD1. Germline V gene data show CDR1 as SGHAT and CDR2 as FQNNGV. With V trimmed by 5 bases and J by 6 bases, 10 bases remained unmatched. This CDR3 is 15 amino acids long. The CDR3 DNA is TGTGCCAGCAGCCCATGGGACAGAGATATCAATGAGCAGTTCTTC. It codes for CASSPWDRDINEQFF.

The rearrangement uses TRBV12-3 or TRBV12-4 and TRBJ2-1, with unresolved D. CDR3 length: 18 residues. The V end lost 7 bases, the J end lost 0 bases, and 22 bases lay between the germline ends. CDR3 nucleotides: TGTGCCAGCACCCGGTTTGCCTTTGACCCTTACTCCTACAATGAGCAGTTCTTC. It encodes CASTRFAFDPYSYNEQFF.

The chain joins TRBV27 to TRBJ1-5; 7 positions match TRBD1. V lost 4 bases and J lost 0; bases outside the gene matches: 3. This CDR3 contains 15 residues. CDR1 and CDR2 from the germline V gene are MNHEY and SMNVEV (reference sequence). The DNA for the CDR3 is TGTGCCAGCAGTTCGGGGACAGCTAGCAATCAGCCCCAGCATTTT. The encoded protein is CASSSGTASNQPQHF.

V usage is TRBV7-2 and J usage is TRBJ2-1; D is unresolved. V lost 5 bases to trimming and J lost 7 bases, with 18 bases between them. In germline, CDR1 is SGHTA, CDR2 FQGNSA. The CDR3 extends over 15 amino acids. The CDR3 DNA is TGTGCCAGCAGCCCTACTACCCTCGGGCGTAATGAGCAGTTCTTC. The encoded protein is CASSPTTLGRNEQFF.

This clonotype was counted a few times. The chain recombines TRBV6-2 or TRBV6-3 with TRBJ2-3, with D possibly being TRBD1 (6 bases). V gave up 6 bases and J gave up 5 bases, with 15 bases separating them. The germline V gene has CDR1 MNHEY and CDR2 SVGEGT. There are 14 residues in the CDR3. CDR3 bases: TGTGCCAGCAGAAACACAGGGCCGGGAGATACGCAGTATTTT. It is translated as CASRNTGPGDTQYF.

This clonotype has a handful of counts. CDR3 sequence reads: CAWNTGTGETQYF. The CDR3 DNA reads TGTGCCTGGAACACCGGGACCGGCGAGACCCAGTACTTC. The chain employs TRBV30 and TRBJ2-5, with D tentatively TRBD1 or TRBD2 (5 bases each). CDR1 GTSNPN and CDR2 SVGIG come from the germline V gene (reference sequence). The CDR3 totals 13 residues. The V end was cut by 4 bases, the J end by 5 bases, with 14 bases between.